These T cell receptor beta chains were read from a single sample in a study of spatial heterogeneity in lung cancer. TCRdb used MiXCR to reprocess the 5' RACE reads, holding one entry per CDR3 protein. The sample holds just over 75,000 distinct CDR3 sequences, about 7.8% seen once. Material: PBMCs, obtained at surgery. The receptors originated from a male donor with early-stage non-small cell lung cancer. Both conserved end residues are part of each CDR3. A D gene is named only where the DNA matches it firmly. For some rows the clone size is stated as once, few or many, or as a class when expanded; others skip it.

V gene: TRBV7-9
D gene: TRBD2
clone size: many
J gene: TRBJ2-1
CDR3 protein: CASSLGLAGSYNEQFF
CDR3 DNA: TGTGCCAGCAGCTTAGGTCTAGCGGGCTCCTACAATGAGCAGTTCTTC

V gene: TRBV3-1
D gene: .
clone size: many
J gene: TRBJ1-4
CDR3 protein: CASSLWTEENEKLFF
CDR3 DNA: TGTGCCAGCAGCCTTTGGACGGAAGAGAATGAAAAACTGTTTTTT

V gene: TRBV7-2
D gene: TRBD1
clone size: few
J gene: TRBJ2-5
CDR3 protein: CASSYGDRAETQYF
CDR3 DNA: TGTGCCAGCAGCTACGGGGACAGGGCCGAGACCCAGTACTTC

V gene: TRBV24-1
D gene: TRBD1
clone size: few
J gene: TRBJ2-1
CDR3 protein: CATSGDREALYEQFF
CDR3 DNA: TGTGCCACCAGTGGAGACAGGGAAGCTTTGTATGAGCAGTTCTTC

V gene: TRBV12-3/TRBV12-4
D gene: .
clone size: few
J gene: TRBJ2-7
CDR3 protein: CASSFLGQSVSYEQYF
CDR3 DNA: TGTGCCAGCAGTTTTCTAGGCCAGTCAGTCTCCTACGAGCAGTACTTC

V gene: TRBV6-2/TRBV6-3
D gene: TRBD1
clone size: many
J gene: TRBJ2-7
CDR3 protein: CASMPGTAYEQYF
CDR3 DNA: TGTGCCAGCATGCCCGGGACAGCCTACGAGCAGTACTTC

V gene: TRBV27
D gene: TRBD1
clone size: many
J gene: TRBJ2-1
CDR3 protein: CASSLSGTQGYFNEQFF
CDR3 DNA: TGTGCCAGCAGTTTAAGTGGGACACAGGGGTATTTCAATGAGCAGTTCTTC

V gene: TRBV12-3/TRBV12-4
D gene: .
clone size: many
J gene: TRBJ2-1
CDR3 protein: CASRRQLYNEQFF
CDR3 DNA: TGTGCCAGCAGAAGACAACTATACAATGAGCAGTTCTTC

V gene: TRBV4-2
D gene: .
clone size: many
J gene: TRBJ2-2
CDR3 protein: CASSQGANTGELFF
CDR3 DNA: TGTGCCAGCAGCCAAGGTGCGAACACCGGGGAGCTGTTTTTT

V gene: TRBV10-2
D gene: .
clone size: few
J gene: TRBJ2-6
CDR3 protein: CASRGSGANVLTF
CDR3 DNA: TGCGCCAGCAGAGGGTCTGGGGCCAACGTCCTGACTTTC

V gene: TRBV6-5
D gene: .
clone size: many
J gene: TRBJ1-4
CDR3 protein: CASSRGATNEKLFF
CDR3 DNA: TGTGCCAGCAGTAGAGGAGCAACTAATGAAAAACTGTTTTTT

V gene: TRBV5-1
D gene: TRBD1
clone size: many
J gene: TRBJ2-1
CDR3 protein: CASSLPTGKGNEQFF
CDR3 DNA: TGCGCCAGCAGCTTGCCGACAGGGAAGGGCAATGAGCAGTTCTTC

V gene: TRBV7-8
D gene: .
clone size: .
J gene: TRBJ2-7
CDR3 protein: CASSLLGFNSGEQYF
CDR3 DNA: TGTGCCAGCAGCTTATTGGGGTTTAACTCGGGCGAGCAGTACTTC

V gene: TRBV18
D gene: TRBD2
clone size: few
J gene: TRBJ2-5
CDR3 protein: CASSLVAGIQETQYF
CDR3 DNA: TGTGCCAGCTCACTCGTAGCGGGGATCCAAGAGACCCAGTACTTC

V gene: TRBV20-1
D gene: TRBD1
clone size: few
J gene: TRBJ2-7
CDR3 protein: CSAVGQDPAYEQYF
CDR3 DNA: TGCAGTGCTGTCGGACAGGACCCCGCCTACGAGCAGTACTTC

V gene: TRBV5-1
D gene: .
clone size: many
J gene: TRBJ2-2
CDR3 protein: CASSHDGLSETGELFF
CDR3 DNA: TGCGCCAGCAGCCACGACGGTCTTTCAGAAACCGGGGAGCTGTTTTTT

V gene: TRBV29-1
D gene: .
clone size: .
J gene: TRBJ2-7
CDR3 protein: CSVIQDLYEQYF
CDR3 DNA: TGCAGCGTTATCCAGGACCTCTACGAGCAGTACTTC

V gene: TRBV27
D gene: TRBD2
clone size: many
J gene: TRBJ2-2
CDR3 protein: CASTLVSGGGTGELFF
CDR3 DNA: TGTGCCAGCACCCTAGTTAGCGGGGGTGGGACCGGGGAGCTGTTTTTT

V gene: TRBV20-1
D gene: .
clone size: .
J gene: TRBJ1-2
CDR3 protein: CSAREGGGYTF
CDR3 DNA: TGCAGTGCTAGGGAGGGTGGCGGCTACACCTTC

V gene: TRBV24-1
D gene: .
clone size: many
J gene: TRBJ1-5
CDR3 protein: CATSAGGRFQPQHF
CDR3 DNA: TGTGCCACCAGTGCCGGGGGGCGGTTTCAGCCCCAGCATTTT

V gene: TRBV19
D gene: .
clone size: .
J gene: TRBJ1-2
CDR3 protein: CASSIVGTIGNGYTF
CDR3 DNA: TGTGCCAGTAGTATAGTTGGCACAATCGGGAATGGCTACACCTTC

V gene: TRBV2
D gene: .
clone size: .
J gene: TRBJ2-3
CDR3 protein: CASSGQITDTQYF
CDR3 DNA: TGTGCCAGCAGTGGACAGATCACAGATACGCAGTATTTT

V gene: TRBV6-2/TRBV6-3
D gene: TRBD1
clone size: many
J gene: TRBJ1-5
CDR3 protein: CASRDLQGVSNQPQHF
CDR3 DNA: TGTGCCAGCAGGGACCTACAGGGGGTTAGCAATCAGCCCCAGCATTTT

V gene: TRBV6-1
D gene: TRBD1
clone size: few
J gene: TRBJ1-4
CDR3 protein: CASRTGATNEKLFF
CDR3 DNA: TGTGCCAGCAGAACAGGGGCCACCAATGAAAAACTGTTTTTT

V gene: TRBV5-5
D gene: .
clone size: many
J gene: TRBJ2-1
CDR3 protein: CASSQDWAAYNEQFF
CDR3 DNA: TGTGCCAGCAGCCAGGATTGGGCGGCCTACAATGAGCAGTTCTTC

V gene: TRBV29-1
D gene: .
clone size: many
J gene: TRBJ2-2
CDR3 protein: CSVDPWGGNTGELFF
CDR3 DNA: TGCAGCGTTGACCCCTGGGGAGGTAACACCGGGGAGCTGTTTTTT

V gene: TRBV7-9
D gene: TRBD1
clone size: many
J gene: TRBJ2-1
CDR3 protein: CASSLDGRDRAYNEQFF
CDR3 DNA: TGTGCCAGCAGCTTAGACGGGCGGGACAGGGCTTACAATGAGCAGTTCTTC

V gene: TRBV11-2
D gene: TRBD2
clone size: .
J gene: TRBJ2-2
CDR3 protein: CASSLEGLAGVGNTGELFF
CDR3 DNA: TGTGCCAGCAGCTTAGAGGGCCTAGCGGGAGTCGGGAACACCGGGGAGCTGTTTTTT

V gene: TRBV7-8
D gene: TRBD2
clone size: few
J gene: TRBJ2-1
CDR3 protein: CASSLDGRAYNEQFF
CDR3 DNA: TGTGCCAGCAGCTTAGACGGGAGGGCGTACAATGAGCAGTTCTTC

V gene: TRBV10-3
D gene: TRBD1
clone size: .
J gene: TRBJ1-5
CDR3 protein: CAIADRGNSNQPQHF
CDR3 DNA: TGTGCCATCGCGGACAGGGGAAATAGCAATCAGCCCCAGCATTTT

V gene: TRBV7-9
D gene: .
clone size: many
J gene: TRBJ2-3
CDR3 protein: CASSYGYTDTQYF
CDR3 DNA: TGTGCCAGCAGTTATGGGTACACAGATACGCAGTATTTT

V gene: TRBV24-1
D gene: TRBD1
clone size: many
J gene: TRBJ2-1
CDR3 protein: CATSDPGTGAYNEQFF
CDR3 DNA: TGTGCCACCAGTGACCCCGGGACAGGGGCGTACAATGAGCAGTTCTTC

V gene: TRBV9
D gene: .
clone size: many
J gene: TRBJ2-3
CDR3 protein: CASSVGLKRHPSTDTQYF
CDR3 DNA: TGTGCCAGCAGCGTTGGTCTGAAAAGGCATCCTAGCACAGATACGCAGTATTTT

V gene: TRBV19
D gene: .
clone size: many
J gene: TRBJ2-5
CDR3 protein: CATRTGNQETQYF
CDR3 DNA: TGTGCCACCCGGACTGGAAACCAAGAGACCCAGTACTTC

V gene: TRBV5-1
D gene: TRBD1
clone size: .
J gene: TRBJ1-4
CDR3 protein: CASSLVAGGAGEKLFF
CDR3 DNA: TGCGCCAGCAGCTTGGTCGCAGGGGGCGCGGGTGAAAAACTGTTTTTT

V gene: TRBV7-9
D gene: .
clone size: .
J gene: TRBJ2-5
CDR3 protein: CASSLDGPPQETQYF
CDR3 DNA: TGTGCCAGCAGCTTAGATGGACCTCCCCAAGAGACCCAGTACTTC

V gene: TRBV5-1
D gene: TRBD1
clone size: many
J gene: TRBJ2-7
CDR3 protein: CASSYGTGSYEQYF
CDR3 DNA: TGCGCCAGCAGCTATGGGACAGGGTCCTACGAGCAGTACTTC